A selection of T cell receptor beta chains follows, all from one sample in a study of blood T cell repertoires in COVID-19. Produced via immunoSEQ multiplex PCR; TCRdb's table is partial and in-frame only. The sample holds about 40,000 clones, roughly 81% seen once. Sequenced sample: peripheral blood. These receptors were obtained from a woman aged 70-85 years with acute or convalescent COVID-19. Each CDR3 is given with its conserved first and last residue. The order of the fields is D gene, J gene, V gene, clone size, CDR3 protein, CDR3 DNA. D genes are given only for firm matches. The listing skips clone size in some rows; elsewhere it reads once, few, many or a size class.

.,TRBJ1-5,TRBV28,.,CASSFGGQPQHF,TGTGCCAGCAGTTTTGGCGGACAGCCCCAGCATTTT
.,TRBJ2-7,TRBV11-3,.,CASSLAGGGYEQYF,TGTGCCAGCAGCTTAGCAGGGGGAGGCTACGAGCAGTACTTC
.,TRBJ1-3,TRBV5-6,.,CASSAGPRQGNTIYF,TGTGCCAGCAGCGCGGGACCAAGGCAAGGAAACACCATATATTTT
.,TRBJ2-1,TRBV20-1,.,CRGDSYNEQFF,TGCAGGGGGGACTCTTACAATGAGCAGTTCTTC
.,TRBJ2-1,TRBV9,.,CASSVFSDVSSYNEQFF,TGTGCCAGCAGCGTATTTAGCGACGTAAGCTCCTACAATGAGCAGTTCTTC
.,TRBJ2-7,TRBV5-5,once,CASTRWADTYEQYF,TGTGCCAGCACCCGGTGGGCGGACACCTACGAGCAGTACTTC
.,TRBJ1-2,TRBV27,.,CASSLSRGNGYTF,TGTGCCAGCAGTTTGAGCAGGGGTAATGGCTACACCTTC
TRBD1,TRBJ1-2,TRBV7-2,.,CASSLTGPNYGYTF,TGTGCCAGCAGCTTGACAGGGCCTAACTATGGCTACACCTTC
.,TRBJ1-2,TRBV18,.,CASSPLGEDGYTF,TGTGCCAGCTCACCACTGGGAGAGGATGGCTACACCTTC
.,TRBJ1-2,TRBV3-1/TRBV3-2,.,CASATLGTKSMGYTF,TGTGCCAGCGCAACCCTCGGGACAAAATCTATGGGCTACACCTTC
.,TRBJ1-1,TRBV25-1,.,CASSGFNRVPEAFF,TGTGCCAGCAGTGGATTTAACAGGGTTCCTGAAGCTTTCTTT
.,TRBJ2-5,TRBV4-3,once,CASSQDLGGETQYF,TGCGCCAGCAGCCAAGATTTGGGAGGAGAGACCCAGTACTTC
.,TRBJ1-1,TRBV3-1/TRBV3-2,.,CASSQDRMNTEAFF,TGTGCCAGCAGCCAAGACAGAATGAACACTGAAGCTTTCTTT
TRBD1,TRBJ2-4,TRBV15,.,CATSIRLDRGAKNIQYF,TGTGCCACCAGCATACGCCTGGACAGGGGAGCCAAAAACATTCAGTACTTC